This TCR beta chain was captured in a study of Graves' ophthalmopathy and Graves' hyperthyroidism. The ends were cut back, 0 bases at V and 1 base at J, with 9 bases in the middle. In germline, CDR1 is KGHSY, CDR2 FQNENV. The CDR3 length is 15 residues. Amplification targeted the TCR beta CDR3 regions, with RNA transcripts as the source material. HTBI primers served in a first-round RT-PCR, which a second-round multiplex PCR followed. TCRdb processed the multiplex PCR reads anew with MiXCR; each CDR3 protein has one entry. Of about 740,000 distinct CDR3 sequences in the sample, 35% to 50% were seen once. This clonotype turned up a few times. As yet, its antigen is unknown. Study-level findings and limits: The blood repertoire also included most expanded thyroid clonotypes above 0.001 frequency.

Source material: peripheral blood. The chain combines TRBV16 with TRBJ2-5, with a weak D call TRBD2 (5 bases). The TCR comes from an adult man with Graves' ophthalmopathy. CDR3 residues: CASSQSRVSQETQYF. The CDR3 region has the DNA TGTGCCAGCAGCCAATCGCGGGTGTCCCAAGAGACCCAGTACTTC.